Shown below are 23 T cell receptor beta chains from a single sample sequenced in a study of early T cells in non-severe SARS-CoV-2 infection. TCRdb independently ran MiXCR on the 5' RACE reads; one entry per CDR3 protein. Found here are over 75,000 distinct CDR3 sequences, 14% to 15% of them singletons; the top ten hold 5.5% to 7%. The sample taken for sequencing was whole blood. These receptors all come from an adult who was a healthcare worker with PCR-confirmed SARS-CoV-2 infection or an uninfected control (not recorded which).

This chain links TRBV20-1 with TRBJ1-3; no firm D call. V lost 6 bases to trimming and J lost 0 bases, with 9 bases between them. CDR1 is DFQATT and CDR2 is SNEGSKA in the germline V gene (reference sequence). This CDR3 region has 13 residues. CDR3 sequence reads: CSAVVPSGNTIYF. The CDR3 DNA is TGCAGTGCAGTGGTACCCTCTGGAAACACCATATATTTT.

The V call is TRBV5-4, the J call TRBJ2-1; TRBD2 is a possible D gene (5 bases). Germline CDR1 is SGHNT and CDR2 is YYREEE (reference sequence). The V end was cut by 4 bases, the J end by 0 bases, with 11 bases between. There are 15 residues in the CDR3. As DNA, the CDR3 is TGTGCCAGCAGCCGCGGAGGTCCCTCCTACAATGAGCAGTTCTTC. This codes for CASSRGGPSYNEQFF. Drawing the rest from reference TRBV5-4 and TRBJ2-1, the complete variable domain is ETGVTQSPTHLIKTRGQQVTLRCSSQSGHNTVSWYQQALGQGPQFIFQYYREEENGRGNFPPRFSGLQFPNYSSELNVNALELDDSALYLCASSRGGPSYNEQFFGPGTRLTVL.

This clonotype was counted at least ten times. The V call is TRBV5-1, the J call TRBJ2-3; the D gene is possibly TRBD2 (5 bases). The CDR3 runs 15 residues. V shed 0 bases and J shed 6 bases, with 14 bases lying between them. Looked up from germline, CDR1 is SGHRS and CDR2 is YFSETQ. The CDR3 protein is CASSLEASSYDTQYF. The CDR3 region has the DNA TGCGCCAGCAGCTTGGAGGCTAGCAGTTATGATACGCAGTATTTT. Full variable domain (rest looked up from reference TRBV5-1 and TRBJ2-3): KAGVTQTPRYLIKTRGQQVTLSCSPISGHRSVSWYQQTPGQGLQFLFEYFSETQRNKGNFPGRFSGRQFSNSRSEMNVSTLELGDSALYLCASSLEASSYDTQYFGPGTRLTVL.

This clonotype was seen many times. This rearrangement joins TRBV3-1 to TRBJ2-3; 8 bases agree with TRBD2. Germline V gene sequence: CDR1 LGHDT, CDR2 YNNKEL (reference sequence). Losses at the gene ends were 0 bases for V and 0 bases for J; bases not matched to a gene: 11. This CDR3 is 19 amino acids long. CDR3 residues: CASSQERAGEHSSTDTQYF. The CDR3 coding sequence is TGTGCCAGCAGCCAAGAACGAGCGGGAGAACATTCTAGCACAGATACGCAGTATTTT.

The chain has TRBV15 and TRBJ2-1; 7 bases are a match to TRBD1. CDR3 length equals 14 residues. CDR1 and CDR2 from the germline V gene are LNHNV and YYDKDF (reference sequence). The junction had 8 bases not matched to a gene; V was cut back by 3 bases and J by 9 bases. The DNA for the CDR3 is TGTGCCACCAGCAGTCGGGACAGTCATGTTGAGCAGTTCTTC. It specifies CATSSRDSHVEQFF.

This clonotype was seen more than once but under ten times. V gene TRBV10-3 combines with J gene TRBJ2-3; 7 nucleotides align to TRBD2. V lost 4 bases and J lost 6; bases outside the gene matches: 7. The germline CDR1 and CDR2 sequences are ENHRY and SYGVKD. The CDR3 extends over 14 amino acids. The DNA of the CDR3 is TGTGCCATCAGTGGAACCGGGACTACCGATACGCAGTATTTT. Its protein product is CAISGTGTTDTQYF.

The rearrangement joins TRBV5-1 to TRBJ2-3, with D possibly being TRBD1 (6 bases). Trimming took off 4 bases at V and 6 bases at J, with 12 bases between the two ends. The CDR3 length is 13 residues. Germline values: CDR1 SGHRS, CDR2 YFSETQ. The CDR3 nucleotides read TGCGCCAGCAGCGCGACAGGCCGGGATACGCAGTATTTT. Translation: CASSATGRDTQYF.

This clonotype was counted a few times. The chain couples TRBV29-1 to TRBJ2-2; D uncertain. The CDR3 consists of 15 residues. In germline, CDR1 is SQVTM, CDR2 ANQGSEA. V was pared by 6 bases and J by 1 base, with 15 bases between. The CDR3 coding sequence is TGCAGCGTCGGTAGGCGTCTCGGGAACACCGGGGAGCTGTTTTTT. It specifies CSVGRRLGNTGELFF.

The chain is built from TRBV28 and TRBJ2-1; no clear D gene. CDR1 is MDHEN, CDR2 SYDVKM, per germline. This CDR3 has 13 amino acids. V lost 2 bases and J 6 bases, leaving 8 bases between the germline ends. The CDR3 spells CASSLGLGNEQFF. In DNA, the CDR3 is TGTGCCAGCAGTTTAGGGCTGGGCAATGAGCAGTTCTTC. The variable domain in full, completed from reference TRBV28 and TRBJ2-1, reads DVKVTQSSRYLVKRTGEKVFLECVQDMDHENMFWYRQDPGLGLRLIYFSYDVKMKEKGDIPEGYSVSREKKERFSLILESASTNQTSMYLCASSLGLGNEQFFGPGTRLTVL.

The chain combines TRBV28 with TRBJ2-1; D could derive from TRBD1 or TRBD2 (5 bases each). V dropped 0 bases and J dropped 1 base, with 7 bases sitting between them. Germline assignment: CDR1 MDHEN and CDR2 SYDVKM. The CDR3 extends over 15 amino acids. CDR3 amino acids: CASSLWGVSYNEQFF. CDR3 sequence (DNA): TGTGCCAGCAGTTTATGGGGGGTTTCCTACAATGAGCAGTTCTTC.

This clonotype has at least ten counts. The chain has TRBV7-8 and TRBJ2-1; no reliable D call. V shed 0 bases and J shed 1 base, with 10 bases lying between them. This CDR3 contains 16 residues. Germline-derived CDR1 and CDR2 are SGHVS and FQNEAQ. Here the CDR3 reads CASSLARGFSYNEQFF. The CDR3 nucleotides are TGTGCCAGCAGCTTAGCAAGAGGTTTTTCCTACAATGAGCAGTTCTTC.

The V gene is TRBV10-3, the J gene TRBJ2-7, with D hard to call. CDR3 length: 12 residues. The germline gives CDR1 ENHRY, CDR2 SYGVKD. Trimming shortened V by 3 bases and J by 3 bases, and 6 bases separated the two germline ends. CDR3 amino acids: CAISDGSYEQYF. As DNA, the CDR3 is TGTGCCATCAGTGACGGTAGCTACGAGCAGTACTTC.

This chain joins TRBV28 and TRBJ2-5; D is perhaps TRBD2 (5 bases). V was trimmed by 6 bases and J by 5 bases, leaving 13 bases between them. Germline V CDR1 and CDR2: MDHEN, SYDVKM. The CDR3 has 13 amino acids. The CDR3 nucleotides read TGTGCCAGCAGACGTACTAGTTTGGAGACCCAGTACTTC. It codes for CASRRTSLETQYF.

This sequence joins TRBV7-2 and TRBJ2-3; D is undetermined. The germline CDR1 and CDR2 sequences are SGHTA and FQGNSA. Trimming stripped 4 bases from V and 3 bases from J, with 11 bases between. The CDR3 spans 14 residues. DNA of the CDR3: TGTGCCAGCAGCTCGCTTAGTGGAACAGATACGCAGTATTTT. It translates to CASSSLSGTDTQYF.

This clonotype was counted a few times. As DNA, the CDR3 is TGCGCCAGCAGCCAAGAGGTGTCAGTTGCCTACGAGCAGTACTTC. Its translation is CASSQEVSVAYEQYF. The V and J genes are TRBV4-1 and TRBJ2-7; D remains unclear. Deletions cut 0 bases from V and 2 bases from J, with 11 bases between. This CDR3 comprises 15 residues. Germline lookup yields CDR1 MGHRA and CDR2 YSYEKL.

The chain employs TRBV7-8 and TRBJ2-5; TRBD1 might be the D (6 bases). With 5 bases removed from V and 2 bases from J, the gap between germline ends came to 18 bases. Germline CDR1 is SGHVS and CDR2 is FQNEAQ. The CDR3 covers 16 residues. The CDR3 coding sequence is TGTGCCAGCAGCACTACGCTCTCGGACAGTCAAGAGACCCAGTACTTC. Encoded protein: CASSTTLSDSQETQYF.

The rearrangement joins TRBV7-3 to TRBJ2-1, with TRBD2 matching 10 bases. V shed 1 base, J shed 7 bases, and the junction held 7 bases outside the gene matches. The germline V gene has CDR1 SGHTA and CDR2 FQGTGA. This CDR3 contains 16 residues. This CDR3 reads CASSLRASGSLNEQFF. The CDR3, as DNA: TGTGCCAGCAGCTTAAGGGCTAGCGGGAGTTTAAATGAGCAGTTCTTC.

The chain combines TRBV6-5 with TRBJ2-1; 10 positions agree with TRBD2. There are 14 residues in the CDR3. The V gene end was trimmed by 6 bases and the J gene end by 8 bases; junction bases not matched to a gene: 7. Germline V CDR1 and CDR2: MNHEY, SVGAGI. The CDR3 sequence: CASRLAGVDDEQFF. The CDR3 nucleotides read TGTGCCAGCAGGCTAGCGGGAGTCGATGATGAGCAGTTCTTC.

In its sample, this clonotype was seen a few times. The chain combines TRBV20-1 with TRBJ1-5; 8 bases map to TRBD1. V shed 5 bases, J shed 10 bases, and the junction held 7 bases outside the gene matches. CDR1 and CDR2 (germline): DFQATT, SNEGSKA (reference sequence). The CDR3 is 12 amino acids. The CDR3 loop reads CSAGQGLEPQHF. CDR3 coding DNA: TGCAGTGCTGGACAGGGACTGGAACCCCAGCATTTT.

This clonotype was observed many times. V and J are TRBV11-2 and TRBJ1-5; TRBD1 matches 7 bases. The CDR3 is 16 amino acids. Per the germline V gene, CDR1 is SGHAT and CDR2 is FQNNGV. V dropped 2 bases and J dropped 7; count of bases not matched to a gene: 11. CDR3 nucleotide sequence: TGTGCCAGCAGCTTATTTGGGGCGCCGGGACAGCAGCCCCAGCATTTT. Its translation is CASSLFGAPGQQPQHF.

This clonotype was seen repeatedly, ten times or more. The V and J genes are TRBV18 and TRBJ2-3; D call uncertain. Germline loops: CDR1 KGHSH, CDR2 LQKENI. Trimming took off 0 bases at V and 1 base at J, with 8 bases between the two ends. The CDR3 runs to 15 residues. CDR3 sequence reads: CASSPPSAGTDTQYF. In DNA, the CDR3 is TGTGCCAGCTCACCACCTTCGGCAGGCACAGATACGCAGTATTTT. The complete variable domain, with remaining parts taken from reference TRBV18 and TRBJ2-3, reads NAGVMQNPRHLVRRRGQEARLRCSPMKGHSHVYWYRQLPEEGLKFMVYLQKENIIDESGMPKERFSAEFPKEGPSILRIQQVVRGDSAAYFCASSPPSAGTDTQYFGPGTRLTVL.

The chain employs TRBV20-1 and TRBJ2-1; 10 nucleotides agree with TRBD2. J gave up 9 bases and V 1 base, and 6 bases lay outside the gene matches. This CDR3 has 14 residues. The germline CDR1 and CDR2 sequences are DFQATT and SNEGSKA (reference sequence). In DNA, the CDR3 is TGCAGTGCTAGAGTTCCCCTAGCGGGAGCTGAGCAGTTCTTC. It encodes CSARVPLAGAEQFF.

This clonotype occurred a few times. The V gene is TRBV7-2, the J gene TRBJ1-6, with 9 bases that match TRBD1. Trimming cost V 5 bases and J 7 bases; bases outside gene matches: 3. This CDR3 is 14 amino acids long. Germline loops: CDR1 SGHTA, CDR2 FQGNSA. CDR3 amino acids: CASSQGQGNSPLHF. Here the CDR3 DNA reads TGTGCCAGCAGCCAAGGACAGGGGAATTCACCCCTCCACTTT.